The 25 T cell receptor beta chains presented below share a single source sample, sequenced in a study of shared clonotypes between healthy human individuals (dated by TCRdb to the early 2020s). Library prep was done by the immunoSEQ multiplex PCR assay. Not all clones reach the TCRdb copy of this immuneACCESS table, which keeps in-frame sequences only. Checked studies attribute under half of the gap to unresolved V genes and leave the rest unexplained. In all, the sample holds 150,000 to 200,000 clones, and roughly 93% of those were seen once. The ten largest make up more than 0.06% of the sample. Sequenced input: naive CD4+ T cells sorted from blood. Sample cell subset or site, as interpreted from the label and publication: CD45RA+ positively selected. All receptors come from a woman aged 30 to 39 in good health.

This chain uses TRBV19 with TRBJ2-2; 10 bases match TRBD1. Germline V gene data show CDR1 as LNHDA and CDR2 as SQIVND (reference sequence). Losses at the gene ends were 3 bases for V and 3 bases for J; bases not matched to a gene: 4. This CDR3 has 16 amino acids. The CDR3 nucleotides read TGTGCCAGTAGTATCAGACAGGGGGCTGACACCGGGGAGCTGTTTTTT. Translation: CASSIRQGADTGELFF.

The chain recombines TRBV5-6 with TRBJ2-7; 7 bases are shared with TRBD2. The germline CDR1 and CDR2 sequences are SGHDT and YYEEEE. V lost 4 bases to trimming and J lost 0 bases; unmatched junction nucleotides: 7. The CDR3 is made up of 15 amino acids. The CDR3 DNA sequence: TGTGCCAGCAGCCGCGGGAGACAGCGCTCCTACGAGCAGTACTTC. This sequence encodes CASSRGRQRSYEQYF.

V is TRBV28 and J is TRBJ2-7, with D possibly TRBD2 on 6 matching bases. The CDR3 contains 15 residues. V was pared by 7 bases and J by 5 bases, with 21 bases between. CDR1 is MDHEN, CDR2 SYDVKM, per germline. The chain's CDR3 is CASNPGSTYKDEQYF. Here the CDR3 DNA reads TGTGCCAGCAATCCCGGGAGCACCTACAAGGACGAGCAGTACTTC.

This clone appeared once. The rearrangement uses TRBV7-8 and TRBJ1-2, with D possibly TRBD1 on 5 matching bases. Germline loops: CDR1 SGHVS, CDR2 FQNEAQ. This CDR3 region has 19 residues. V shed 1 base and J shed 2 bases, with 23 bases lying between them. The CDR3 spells CASSLGTRQGPRKNYGYTF. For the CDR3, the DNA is TGTGCCAGCAGCTTAGGGACTAGGCAGGGCCCAAGAAAGAACTATGGCTACACCTTC.

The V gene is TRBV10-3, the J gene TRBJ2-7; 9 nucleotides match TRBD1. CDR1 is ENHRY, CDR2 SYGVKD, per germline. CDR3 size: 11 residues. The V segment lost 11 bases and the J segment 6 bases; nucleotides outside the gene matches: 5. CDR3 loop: CAVDRGPEQYF. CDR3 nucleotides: TGTGCCGTGGACAGGGGTCCCGAGCAGTACTTC.

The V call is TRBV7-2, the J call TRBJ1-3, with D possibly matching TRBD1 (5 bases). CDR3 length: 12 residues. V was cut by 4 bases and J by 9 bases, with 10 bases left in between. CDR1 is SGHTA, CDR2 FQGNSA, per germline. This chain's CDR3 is CASSSTVRTIYF. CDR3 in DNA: TGTGCCAGCAGCTCGACAGTACGCACCATATATTTT.

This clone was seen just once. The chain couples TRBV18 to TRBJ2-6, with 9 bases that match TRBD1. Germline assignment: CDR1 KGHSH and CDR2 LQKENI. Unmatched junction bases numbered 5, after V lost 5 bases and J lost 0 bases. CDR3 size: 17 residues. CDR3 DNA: TGTGCCAGCTCAAGGGGACAGGGTCCCTCTGGGGCCAACGTCCTGACTTTC. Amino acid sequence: CASSRGQGPSGANVLTF.

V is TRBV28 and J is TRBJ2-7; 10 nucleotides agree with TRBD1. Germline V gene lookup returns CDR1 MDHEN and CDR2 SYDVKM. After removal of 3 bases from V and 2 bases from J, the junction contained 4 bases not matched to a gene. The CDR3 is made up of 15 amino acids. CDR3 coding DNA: TGTGCCAGCAGTTTGGGACAGGGGTCCCCCTACGAGCAGTACTTC. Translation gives CASSLGQGSPYEQYF.

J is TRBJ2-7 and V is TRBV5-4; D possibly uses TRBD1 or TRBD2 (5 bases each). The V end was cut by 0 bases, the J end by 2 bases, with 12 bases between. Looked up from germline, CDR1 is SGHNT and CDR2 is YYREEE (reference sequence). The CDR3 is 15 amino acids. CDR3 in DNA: TGTGCCAGCAGCTTGGGAGGGGCGCGGACCTACGAGCAGTACTTC. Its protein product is CASSLGGARTYEQYF.

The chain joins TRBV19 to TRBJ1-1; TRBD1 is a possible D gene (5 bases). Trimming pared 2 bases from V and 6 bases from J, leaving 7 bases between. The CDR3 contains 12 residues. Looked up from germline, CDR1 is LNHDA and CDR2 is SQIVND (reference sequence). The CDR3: CASSIWGAEAFF. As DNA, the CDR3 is TGTGCCAGTAGTATATGGGGGGCTGAAGCTTTCTTT.

CDR3: CASSEREAPYGYTF. In nucleotides, the CDR3 is TGTGCCAGCAGTGAACGAGAGGCCCCCTATGGCTACACCTTC. The chain links TRBV2 to TRBJ1-2; D not resolved. Germline values: CDR1 SNHLY, CDR2 FYNNEI. This CDR3 has 14 residues. The V gene lost 2 bases and the J gene lost 4 bases, with 11 bases spanning the gap.

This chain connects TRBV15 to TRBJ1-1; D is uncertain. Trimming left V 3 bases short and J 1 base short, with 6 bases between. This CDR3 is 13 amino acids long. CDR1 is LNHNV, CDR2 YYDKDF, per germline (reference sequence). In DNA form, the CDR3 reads TGTGCCACCAGCAGCGGGAGGAACACTGAAGCTTTCTTT. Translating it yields CATSSGRNTEAFF.

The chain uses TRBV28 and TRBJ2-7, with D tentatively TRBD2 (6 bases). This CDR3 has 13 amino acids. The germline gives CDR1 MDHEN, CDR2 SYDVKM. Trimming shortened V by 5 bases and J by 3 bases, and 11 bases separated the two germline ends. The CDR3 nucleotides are TGTGCCAGCAGTAATAGCGGCGGCTACGAGCAGTACTTC. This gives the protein CASSNSGGYEQYF.

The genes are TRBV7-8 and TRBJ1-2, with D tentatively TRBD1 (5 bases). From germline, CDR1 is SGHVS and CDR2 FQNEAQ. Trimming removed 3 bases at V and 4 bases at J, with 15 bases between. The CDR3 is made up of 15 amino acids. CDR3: CASSLRKDSGYGYTF. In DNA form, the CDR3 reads TGTGCCAGCAGCTTGAGGAAAGACAGTGGCTATGGCTACACCTTC. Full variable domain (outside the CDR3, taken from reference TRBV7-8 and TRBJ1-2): GAGVSQSPRYKVAKRGQDVALRCDPISGHVSLFWYQQALGQGPEFLTYFQNEAQLDKSGLPSDRFFAERPEGSVSTLKIQRTQQEDSAVYLCASSLRKDSGYGYTFGSGTRLTVV.

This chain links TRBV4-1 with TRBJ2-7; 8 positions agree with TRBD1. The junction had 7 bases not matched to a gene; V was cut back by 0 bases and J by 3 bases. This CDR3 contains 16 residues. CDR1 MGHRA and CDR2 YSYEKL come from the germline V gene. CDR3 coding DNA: TGCGCCAGCAGCCAAGAAAATCGAGACAGGGGCTACGAGCAGTACTTC. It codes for CASSQENRDRGYEQYF.

CDR3 DNA: TGTGCCAGCAGTCCGTCTAAAAAAAGGGGGACCCAGTACTTC. This encodes CASSPSKKRGTQYF. The V and J genes are TRBV28 and TRBJ2-5; the D gene is possibly TRBD1 (5 bases). The CDR3 runs to 14 residues. Germline values: CDR1 MDHEN, CDR2 SYDVKM. The V end was cut by 5 bases, the J end by 7 bases, with 17 bases between.

CDR3 in DNA: TGTGCCAGCAGTATTACAGGGCTCGCTCTCGCGATGAACACTGAAGCTTTCTTT. This encodes CASSITGLALAMNTEAFF. The rearrangement links TRBV7-8 to TRBJ1-1; maybe TRBD1 (6 bases). CDR3 length: 18 amino acids. Germline-derived CDR1 and CDR2 are SGHVS and FQNEAQ. Trimming pared 6 bases from V and 0 bases from J, leaving 23 bases between.

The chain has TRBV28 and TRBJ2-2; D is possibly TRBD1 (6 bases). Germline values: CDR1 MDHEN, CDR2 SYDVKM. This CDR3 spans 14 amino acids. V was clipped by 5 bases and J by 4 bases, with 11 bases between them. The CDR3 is CASSPGQLTGELFF. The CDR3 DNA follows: TGTGCCAGCAGTCCAGGACAGCTCACCGGGGAGCTGTTTTTT.

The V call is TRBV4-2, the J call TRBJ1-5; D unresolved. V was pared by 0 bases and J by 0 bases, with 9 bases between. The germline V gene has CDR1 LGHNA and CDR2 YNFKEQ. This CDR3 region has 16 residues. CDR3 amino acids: CASSQERVHSNQPQHF. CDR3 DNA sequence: TGTGCCAGCAGCCAAGAGAGGGTTCATAGCAATCAGCCCCAGCATTTT.

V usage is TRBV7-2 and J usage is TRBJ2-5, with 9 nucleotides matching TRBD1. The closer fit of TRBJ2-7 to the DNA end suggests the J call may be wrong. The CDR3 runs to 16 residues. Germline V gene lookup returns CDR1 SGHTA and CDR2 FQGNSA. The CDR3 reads CASSSQGASPPYEQYF. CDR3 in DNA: TGTGCCAGCAGCTCACAGGGGGCGTCCCCCCCGTACGAGCAGTACTTC.

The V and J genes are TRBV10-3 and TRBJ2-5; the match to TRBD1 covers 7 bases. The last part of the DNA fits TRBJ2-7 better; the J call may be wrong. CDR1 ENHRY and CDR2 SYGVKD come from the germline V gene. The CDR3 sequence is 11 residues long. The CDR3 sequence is CATTGRGEQYF. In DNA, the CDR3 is TGTGCCACGACAGGGCGCGGCGAGCAGTACTTC.

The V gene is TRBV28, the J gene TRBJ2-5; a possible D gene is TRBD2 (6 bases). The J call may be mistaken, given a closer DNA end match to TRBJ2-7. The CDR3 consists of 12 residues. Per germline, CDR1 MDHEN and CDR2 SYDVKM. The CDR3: CAIPGSSYEQYF. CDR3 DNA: TGTGCCATCCCCGGGAGCTCCTACGAGCAGTACTTC.

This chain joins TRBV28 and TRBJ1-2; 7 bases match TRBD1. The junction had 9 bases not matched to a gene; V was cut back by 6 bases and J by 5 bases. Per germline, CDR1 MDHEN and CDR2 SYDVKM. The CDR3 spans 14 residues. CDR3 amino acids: CASRWGTEDYGYTF. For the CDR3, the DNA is TGTGCCAGCAGGTGGGGGACAGAGGATTATGGCTACACCTTC.

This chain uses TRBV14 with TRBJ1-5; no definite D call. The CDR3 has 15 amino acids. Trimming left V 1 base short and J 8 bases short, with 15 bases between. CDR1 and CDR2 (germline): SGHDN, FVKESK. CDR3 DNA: TGTGCCAGCAGCCAAGTTCTCCGAGGGAGGGAGCCCCAGCATTTT. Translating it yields CASSQVLRGREPQHF.

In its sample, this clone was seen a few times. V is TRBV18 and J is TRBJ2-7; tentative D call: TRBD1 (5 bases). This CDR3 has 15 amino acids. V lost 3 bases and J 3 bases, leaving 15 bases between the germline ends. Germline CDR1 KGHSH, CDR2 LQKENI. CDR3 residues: CASSPSLGHYYEQYF. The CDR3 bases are TGTGCCAGCTCACCTTCCTTAGGACATTACTACGAGCAGTACTTC.